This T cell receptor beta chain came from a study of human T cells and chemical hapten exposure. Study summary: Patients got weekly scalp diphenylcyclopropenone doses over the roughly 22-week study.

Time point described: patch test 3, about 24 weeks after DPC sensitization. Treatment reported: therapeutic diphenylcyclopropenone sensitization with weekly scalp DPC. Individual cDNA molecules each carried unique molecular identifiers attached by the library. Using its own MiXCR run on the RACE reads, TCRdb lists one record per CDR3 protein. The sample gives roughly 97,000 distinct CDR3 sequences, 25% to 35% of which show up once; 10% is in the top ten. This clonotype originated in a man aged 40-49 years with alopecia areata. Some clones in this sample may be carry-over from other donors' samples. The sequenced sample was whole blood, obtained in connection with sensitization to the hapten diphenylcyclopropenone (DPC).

CDR3 residues: CASRGRGESSYNEQFF. The DNA for the CDR3 is TGTGCCAGCAGGGGACGCGGGGAGAGCTCCTACAATGAGCAGTTCTTC. The chain carries TRBV6-6 and TRBJ2-1, with a possible D match to TRBD2 (6 bases). V lost 6 bases and J 0 bases, leaving 15 bases between the germline ends. Germline V CDR1 and CDR2: MNHNY, SVGAGI (reference sequence). This CDR3 comprises 16 residues.